The rows below give T cell receptor beta chains drawn from one sample of a study of blood T cell repertoires in COVID-19. Sequenced by immunoSEQ multiplex PCR; TCRdb stores in-frame clones only, minus some. The table records a few hundred thousand clones, roughly 91% of them present only once. Sequencing used peripheral blood. These receptors all come from a man aged 50 to 60 with active or convalescent COVID-19. The CDR3 runs from the conserved cysteine through the conserved F or W. D genes are given only for firm matches. Size values are once, few and many counts, or a class for expanded clones, and some rows have none.

>-|TRBV11-2|TRBJ1-6|TRBD1
CASSLGGTAASPLHF
TGTGCCAGCAGCTTAGGCGGGACAGCAGCTTCACCCCTCCACTTT
>-|TRBV6-2/TRBV6-3|TRBJ2-1|-
CASSYPPRAGSLYNEQFF
TGTGCCAGCAGTTACCCTCCCCGTGCGGGGTCACTCTACAATGAGCAGTTCTTC
>few|TRBV18|TRBJ1-1|-
CASSPRKGSTEAFF
TGTGCCAGCTCACCACGTAAAGGGAGTACTGAAGCTTTCTTT
>-|TRBV7-2|TRBJ1-2|-
CASSFPGNGYTF
TGTGCCAGCAGTTTCCCGGGTAACGGCTACACCTTC
>-|TRBV30|TRBJ1-1|-
CAWSGQTEAFF
TGTGCCTGGAGTGGTCAGACAGAAGCTTTCTTT
>-|TRBV30|TRBJ1-5|TRBD1
CAWSGPGGGQPQHF
TGTGCCTGGAGTGGACCAGGGGGAGGTCAGCCCCAGCATTTT
>-|TRBV28|TRBJ2-3|TRBD2
CASSSQRGGLYTQYF
TGTGCCAGCAGTTCGCAGCGGGGGGGCCTTTATACGCAGTATTTT
>-|TRBV7-9|TRBJ2-6|-
CASSHLAAGGANVLTF
TGTGCCAGCAGCCATTTGGCGGCCGGCGGGGCCAACGTCCTGACTTTC
>-|TRBV28|TRBJ1-2|-
CASTLRGNYGYTF
TGTGCCAGCACTTTGCGGGGTAACTATGGCTACACCTTC
>-|TRBV4-3|TRBJ2-5|TRBD1
CASSRGLAGGETQYF
TGCGCCAGCAGCCGAGGGCTGGCAGGGGGAGAGACCCAGTACTTC
>-|TRBV19|TRBJ1-5|TRBD1
CASSIRDRGNQPQHF
TGTGCCAGTAGTATCAGGGACAGGGGCAATCAGCCCCAGCATTTT
>-|TRBV7-9|TRBJ2-3|TRBD2
CASSRRGGLSTDTQYF
TGTGCCAGCAGCCGACGGGGGGGACTGAGCACAGATACGCAGTATTTT
>-|TRBV6-2/TRBV6-3|TRBJ1-1|TRBD1
CASSSDRVRTEAFF
TGTGCCAGCAGTTCGGACAGGGTAAGAACTGAAGCTTTCTTT
>-|TRBV13|TRBJ1-2|TRBD1
CASSLGQGYGYTF
TGTGCCAGCAGCTTGGGACAGGGCTATGGCTACACCTTC
>-|TRBV7-2|TRBJ1-1|-
CASSLVGGANTEAFF
TGTGCCAGCAGCTTAGTTGGAGGGGCGAACACTGAAGCTTTCTTT
>-|TRBV28|TRBJ1-2|TRBD1
CASRGTVNYGYTF
TGTGCCAGCCGCGGGACAGTTAACTATGGCTACACCTTC
>-|TRBV18|TRBJ2-4|TRBD1
CASSPINPAGGRAKNIQYF
TGTGCCAGCTCACCAATCAACCCCGCAGGGGGAAGAGCCAAAAACATTCAGTACTTC
>-|TRBV15|TRBJ2-1|-
CATSRVGGGSYNEQFF
TGTGCCACCAGCAGAGTGGGAGGGGGCTCCTACAATGAGCAGTTCTTC
>-|TRBV19|TRBJ2-1|-
CASSIRAGESNEQFF
TGTGCCAGTAGTATTAGGGCAGGGGAAAGCAATGAGCAGTTCTTC
>-|TRBV18|TRBJ1-4|-
CASSPVSGAPDEKLFF
TGTGCCAGCTCACCGGTGTCAGGGGCGCCGGATGAAAAACTGTTTTTT
>-|TRBV7-2|TRBJ2-6|TRBD2
CASSFRLAGGPGANVLTF
TGTGCCAGCAGCTTCCGACTAGCGGGGGGGCCGGGGGCCAACGTCCTGACTTTC
>once|TRBV5-4|TRBJ2-1|-
CASSFLALNNEQFF
TGTGCCAGCAGCTTTTTGGCCTTGAACAATGAGCAGTTCTTC